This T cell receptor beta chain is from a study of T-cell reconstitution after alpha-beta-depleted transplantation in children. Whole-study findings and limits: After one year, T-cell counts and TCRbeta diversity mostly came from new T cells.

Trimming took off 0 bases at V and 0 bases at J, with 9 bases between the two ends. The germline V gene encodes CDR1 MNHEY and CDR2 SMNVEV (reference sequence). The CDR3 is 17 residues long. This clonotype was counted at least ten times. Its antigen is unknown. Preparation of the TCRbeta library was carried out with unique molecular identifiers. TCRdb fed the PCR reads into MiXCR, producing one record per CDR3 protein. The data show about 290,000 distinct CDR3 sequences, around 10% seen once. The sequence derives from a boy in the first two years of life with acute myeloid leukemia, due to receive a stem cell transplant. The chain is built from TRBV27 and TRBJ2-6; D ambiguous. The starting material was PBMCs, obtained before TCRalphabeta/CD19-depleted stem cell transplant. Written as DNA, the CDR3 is TGTGCCAGCAGTTTATCCGGTAGGGTCTCTGGGGCCAACGTCCTGACTTTC. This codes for CASSLSGRVSGANVLTF.